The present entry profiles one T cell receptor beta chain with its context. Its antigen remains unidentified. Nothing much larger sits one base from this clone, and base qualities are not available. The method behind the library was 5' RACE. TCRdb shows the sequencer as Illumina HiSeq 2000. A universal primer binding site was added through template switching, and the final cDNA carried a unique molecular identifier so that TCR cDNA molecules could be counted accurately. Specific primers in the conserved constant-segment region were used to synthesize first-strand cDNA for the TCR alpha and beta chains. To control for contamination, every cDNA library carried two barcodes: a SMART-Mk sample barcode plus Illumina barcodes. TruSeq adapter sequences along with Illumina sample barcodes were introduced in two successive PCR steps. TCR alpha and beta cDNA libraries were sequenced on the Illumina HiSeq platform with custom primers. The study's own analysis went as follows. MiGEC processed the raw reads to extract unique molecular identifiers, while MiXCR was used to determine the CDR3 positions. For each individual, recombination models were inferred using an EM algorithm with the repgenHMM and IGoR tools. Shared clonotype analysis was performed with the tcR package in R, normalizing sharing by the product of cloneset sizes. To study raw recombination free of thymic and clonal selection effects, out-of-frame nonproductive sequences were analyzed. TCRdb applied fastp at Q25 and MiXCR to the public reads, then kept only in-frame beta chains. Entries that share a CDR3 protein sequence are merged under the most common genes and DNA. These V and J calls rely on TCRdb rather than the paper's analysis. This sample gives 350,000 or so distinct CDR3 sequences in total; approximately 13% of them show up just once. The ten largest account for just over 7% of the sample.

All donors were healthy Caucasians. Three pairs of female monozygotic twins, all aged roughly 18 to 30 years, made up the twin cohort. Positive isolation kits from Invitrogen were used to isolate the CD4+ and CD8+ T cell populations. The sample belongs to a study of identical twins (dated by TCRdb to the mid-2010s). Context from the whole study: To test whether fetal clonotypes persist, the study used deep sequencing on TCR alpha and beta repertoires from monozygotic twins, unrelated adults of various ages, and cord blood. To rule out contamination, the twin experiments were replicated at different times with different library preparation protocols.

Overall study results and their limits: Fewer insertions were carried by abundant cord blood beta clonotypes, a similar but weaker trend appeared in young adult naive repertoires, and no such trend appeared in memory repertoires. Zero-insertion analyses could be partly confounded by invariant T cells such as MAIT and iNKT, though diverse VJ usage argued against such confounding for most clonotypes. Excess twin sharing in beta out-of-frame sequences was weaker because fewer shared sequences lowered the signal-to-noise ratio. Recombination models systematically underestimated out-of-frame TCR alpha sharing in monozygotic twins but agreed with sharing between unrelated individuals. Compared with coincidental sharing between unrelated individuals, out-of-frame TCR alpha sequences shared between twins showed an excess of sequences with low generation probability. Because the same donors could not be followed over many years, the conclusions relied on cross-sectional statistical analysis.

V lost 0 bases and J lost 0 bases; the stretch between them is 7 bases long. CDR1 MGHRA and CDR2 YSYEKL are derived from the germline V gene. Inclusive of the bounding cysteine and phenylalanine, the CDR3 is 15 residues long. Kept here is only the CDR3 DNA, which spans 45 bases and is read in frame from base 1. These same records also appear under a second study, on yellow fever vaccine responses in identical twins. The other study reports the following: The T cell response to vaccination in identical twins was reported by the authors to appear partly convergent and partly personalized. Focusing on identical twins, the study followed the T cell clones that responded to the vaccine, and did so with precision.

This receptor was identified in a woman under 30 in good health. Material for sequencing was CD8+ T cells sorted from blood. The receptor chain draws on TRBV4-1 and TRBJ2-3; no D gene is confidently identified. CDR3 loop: CASSQDGPSTDTQYF. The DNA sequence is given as TGCGCCAGCAGCCAAGATGGTCCGAGCACAGATACGCAGTATTTT.